Reported below is one T cell receptor (beta chain). Its antigen is not identified. The data stem from a study of cytomegalovirus exposure and HLA in healthy donors. Study outcomes and limitations: Specificity for CMV antigens was confirmed in vitro for three of the CMV-associated chains. Later analysis revealed greater clonal expansion in HLA-associated TCR beta chains than in equally common others. There was a cluster of highly shared sequence variants that was likely a sequencing artifact.

V was clipped by 4 bases and J by 4 bases, with 11 bases between them. The germline V gene has CDR1 SGHVS and CDR2 FQNEAQ. The CDR3 has 14 amino acids. Vbeta (60) and Jbeta (13) primers were used in the PCR. Only in-frame clones appear in the TCRdb table, and some are missing; sequencing was by immunoSEQ multiplex PCR. The table for this sample gives about 130,000 clones. Donors showed nominal health when sampled, although they likely had unrecorded immune exposures. The V gene is TRBV7-8, the J gene TRBJ2-4; possible D gene TRBD1, 6 bases. The TCR comes from a man younger than 40 in good health and CMV-seronegative. Sequencing was carried out using PBMCs. CDR3: CASSSTGQKNIQYF. The CDR3 bases are TGTGCCAGCAGCTCTACAGGGCAGAAAAACATTCAGTACTTC.